Included here is one T cell receptor beta chain sequence, with context. Its target is not known. The sample originates from a study of siplizumab effects on memory and regulatory T cells. Profiling relied on immunoSEQ multiplex PCR, and the TCRdb table lists in-frame clones only, not all of them. Of approximately 100,000 clones in the sample, about 92% were seen once. Study conclusions and caveats: Unstimulated naive T cells seemed to show more diversity than memory cells did, and they also seemed to be among the major contributors to the alloresponse. For mappable alloreactive CD4+ clones, the mean Treg-derived fraction was roughly 70% with siplizumab and 25% to 30% in controls.

The receptor was derived from a human donor in good health. Source material: Tregs sorted from blood.

In DNA, the CDR3 is TGTGCCATCAGTCAGGGGGCTGGGCAGCCCCAGCATTTT. Amino acid sequence: CAISQGAGQPQHF. The chain couples TRBV10-3 to TRBJ1-5; 8 nucleotides match TRBD1. Germline CDR1 and CDR2: ENHRY and SYGVKD. V dropped 5 bases and J dropped 7; count of bases not matched to a gene: 4. The CDR3 totals 13 residues.